Below, 3 T cell receptor beta chains from the same sample are listed, as sequenced in a study of CD8+ T cells in alopecia areata. Once RNA had been extracted, it was reverse transcribed into cDNA to act as the sequencing template. Here immunoSEQ multiplex PCR was the method, and the copy in TCRdb shows in-frame clones only, minus some. This table holds 150,000 to 200,000 clones, 58% found once. Treatment here: oral pan-JAK inhibitor, 5-10 mg twice daily. Sequenced material: CD4+ T cells sorted from blood, taken between weeks 55 and 65, from a patient treated with tofacitinib. These receptors all stem from a human donor with alopecia areata.

The J gene is TRBJ2-3, the V gene TRBV7-7; D unclear. The CDR3 runs to 15 residues. Germline CDR1 reads SSHAT; CDR2 reads FNYEAQ (reference sequence). The V and J ends lost 4 bases and 0 bases respectively, with 11 bases between them. The CDR3 protein is CASSSPKTSTDTQYF. CDR3 in DNA: TGTGCCAGCAGCTCTCCCAAAACTAGCACAGATACGCAGTATTTT. The full variable domain, its missing parts supplied by reference TRBV7-7 and TRBJ2-3, is GAGVSQSPRYKVTKRGQDVTLRCDPISSHATLYWYQQALGQGPEFLTYFNYEAQPDKSGLPSDRFSAERPEGSISTLTIQRTEQRDSAMYRCASSSPKTSTDTQYFGPGTRLTVL.

This clone turned up a few times. This chain uses TRBV19 with TRBJ2-1, with D perhaps TRBD1 (5 bases). The CDR3 contains 15 residues. The V end was cut by 2 bases, the J end by 2 bases, with 10 bases between. CDR1 and CDR2 from the germline V gene are LNHDA and SQIVND (reference sequence). The chain's CDR3 is CASSIQGNTYNEQFF. The DNA of the CDR3 is TGTGCCAGTAGTATACAGGGCAATACCTACAATGAGCAGTTCTTC.

This clone was counted a single time. The chain recombines TRBV27 with TRBJ1-6, with a tentative D call TRBD1 (5 bases). The CDR3 runs to 14 residues. Trimming shortened V by 2 bases and J by 5 bases, and 7 bases separated the two germline ends. Germline V gene lookup returns CDR1 MNHEY and CDR2 SMNVEV (reference sequence). CDR3 in amino acids: CASSLMGHNSPLHF. CDR3 in DNA: TGTGCCAGCAGTTTAATGGGGCATAATTCACCCCTCCACTTT.